The 30 T cell receptor beta chains below come from one sample, sequenced in a study of identical twins. A single record per CDR3 protein comes from TCRdb applying MiXCR to the 5' RACE reads. The data show under 900,000 distinct CDR3 sequences, about 20% seen once. These data are also associated with another study on T cells expressing NK-cell markers.

The sequencing input was PBMCs. All receptors derive from a woman between 18 and 30 years old in good health.

This clonotype was seen a few times. This chain links TRBV10-1 with TRBJ2-6; the D gene is possibly TRBD2 (6 bases). This CDR3 has 17 amino acids. The ends were cut back, 3 bases at V and 0 bases at J, with 12 bases in the middle. Germline V gene data show CDR1 as WNHNN and CDR2 as SYGVQD (reference sequence). The CDR3 is CASSDGGFGSGANVLTF. In nucleotides, the CDR3 is TGCGCCAGCAGTGATGGAGGGTTCGGCTCTGGGGCCAACGTCCTGACTTTC.

This clonotype was detected ten times or more. An end of the junction does not agree with germline; a read error may underlie this. The V and J genes are TRBV20-1 and TRBJ2-3; possibly TRBD1 or TRBD2 for D (5 bases each). The CDR3 is made up of 14 amino acids. Germline CDR1 reads DFQATT; CDR2 reads SNEGSKA (reference sequence). The CDR3: CSARGAGWQDTQYF. Written as DNA, the CDR3 is TGCAGTGCAAGAGGGGCGGGCTGGCAAGATACGCAGTATTTT.

The J gene is TRBJ1-2, the V gene TRBV6-2 or TRBV6-3; D is perhaps TRBD1 (5 bases). CDR1 is MNHEY and CDR2 is SVGEGT in the germline V gene. Trimming removed 6 bases from V and 1 base from J, with 12 bases in between. CDR3 size: 14 residues. The CDR3 sequence: CASRTGTLNYGYTF. CDR3 coding DNA: TGTGCCAGCAGGACCGGGACCCTTAACTATGGCTACACCTTC.

The chain recombines TRBV3-1 with TRBJ2-7; D perhaps matches TRBD1 (5 bases). The V gene lost 2 bases and the J gene lost 2 bases, with 13 bases spanning the gap. CDR1 LGHDT and CDR2 YNNKEL come from the germline V gene (reference sequence). The CDR3 is made up of 15 amino acids. CDR3 region: CASSQRAGRTYEQYF. CDR3 in DNA: TGTGCCAGCAGCCAAAGGGCAGGGCGTACCTACGAGCAGTACTTC.

This chain joins TRBV6-2 or TRBV6-3 and TRBJ2-7; D uncertain. This CDR3 is 16 amino acids long. Trimming removed 4 bases at V and 2 bases at J, with 18 bases between. Germline values: CDR1 MNHEY, CDR2 SVGEGT. The CDR3 here is CASSFSLGPSPYEQYF. Here the CDR3 DNA reads TGTGCCAGCAGTTTCTCCTTAGGACCATCTCCCTACGAGCAGTACTTC.

This clonotype was recorded at least ten times. CDR3 amino acids: CASSFRVDEKLFF. CDR3 sequence (DNA): TGTGCCAGCAGTTTTCGGGTGGACGAAAAACTGTTTTTT. V gene TRBV12-3 or TRBV12-4 combines with J gene TRBJ1-4; D not resolved. V dropped 3 bases and J dropped 8 bases, with 10 bases sitting between them. The length of the CDR3 is 13 residues.

This sequence joins TRBV15 and TRBJ2-1; 7 bases fit TRBD2. In germline, CDR1 is LNHNV, CDR2 YYDKDF (reference sequence). The CDR3 is made up of 15 amino acids. The V segment lost 0 bases and the J segment 4 bases; nucleotides outside the gene matches: 3. In DNA, the CDR3 is TGTGCCACCAGCAGAGAGTCGGGGGGATACAATGAGCAGTTCTTC. Translated, it gives CATSRESGGYNEQFF.

This clonotype appeared a few times. V usage is TRBV20-1 and J usage is TRBJ2-3, with 7 positions matching TRBD1. After removal of 1 base from V and 4 bases from J, the junction contained 8 bases not matched to a gene. Germline assignment: CDR1 DFQATT and CDR2 SNEGSKA (reference sequence). The CDR3 is made up of 15 amino acids. The CDR3 coding sequence is TGCAGTGCTAGAGCCCTGAAGGGGGCGGCAGATACGCAGTATTTT. Its translation: CSARALKGAADTQYF.

The chain links TRBV12-5 to TRBJ2-1, with TRBD2 matching 8 bases. V dropped 0 bases and J dropped 0; count of bases not matched to a gene: 10. The CDR3 sequence is 19 residues long. The germline V gene encodes CDR1 LGHNT and CDR2 FRNRAP. The CDR3 here is CASGLVLLHGGASYNEQFF. The CDR3 nucleotides are TGTGCTAGTGGTTTGGTACTTCTCCACGGGGGGGCCTCCTACAATGAGCAGTTCTTC.

This chain joins TRBV7-2 and TRBJ2-1; D might be TRBD1 or TRBD2, each matching 5 bases. CDR1 and CDR2 (germline): SGHTA, FQGNSA. V gave up 1 base and J gave up 12 bases, with 16 bases separating them. CDR3 size: 14 residues. The CDR3 DNA follows: TGTGCCAGCAGCTTAGATTCGGGTCGTGGGGGGCAGTTCTTC. Amino acids: CASSLDSGRGGQFF. The whole variable domain, remainder taken from reference TRBV7-2 and TRBJ2-1, is GAGVSQSPSNKVTEKGKDVELRCDPISGHTALYWYRQSLGQGLEFLIYFQGNSAPDKSGLPSDRFSAERTGGSVSTLTIQRTQQEDSAVYLCASSLDSGRGGQFFGPGTRLTVL.

This chain connects TRBV29-1 to TRBJ1-2; no definite D call. Trimming removed 1 base from V and 3 bases from J, with 3 bases in between. From germline, CDR1 is SQVTM and CDR2 ANQGSEA. CDR3 length: 11 residues. The CDR3 is CSVEVDYGYTF. The CDR3 DNA follows: TGCAGCGTTGAAGTAGACTATGGCTACACCTTC.

This clonotype was detected only a few times. The chain recombines TRBV7-8 with TRBJ1-2, with D hard to call. Germline V gene lookup returns CDR1 SGHVS and CDR2 FQNEAQ. The ends were cut back, 1 base at V and 7 bases at J, with 13 bases in the middle. This CDR3 is built from 14 residues. The CDR3 loop is CASSLGMYEGGYTF. The CDR3 DNA sequence: TGTGCCAGCAGCTTAGGAATGTACGAGGGTGGCTACACCTTC.

A few counts support this clonotype. The rearrangement links TRBV29-1 to TRBJ2-2, with TRBD1 matching over 11 bases. V gave up 6 bases and J gave up 4 bases; unmatched junction bases: 1. The CDR3 loop spans 13 amino acids. Germline CDR1 SQVTM, CDR2 ANQGSEA. The CDR3 reads CSVGQGATGELFF. The CDR3 nucleotides are TGCAGCGTCGGACAGGGGGCCACCGGGGAGCTGTTTTTT.

The chain uses TRBV9 and TRBJ2-1; 12 bases line up with TRBD2. V gave up 3 bases and J gave up 10 bases; unmatched junction bases: 11. The V gene's germline CDR1 is SGDLS and CDR2 YYNGEE. The CDR3 is made up of 16 amino acids. CDR3 coding DNA: TGTGCCAGCAGCGCTCATCCTAGCGGGAGGGCCCAAGAGCAGTTCTTC. Translating gives CASSAHPSGRAQEQFF.

The chain carries TRBV7-9 and TRBJ2-7, with TRBD1 matching 12 bases. Trimming took 0 bases from V and 6 from J; bases not matched to a gene: 6. Germline CDR1 is SEHNR and CDR2 is FQNEAQ (reference sequence). The CDR3 contains 16 residues. CDR3 sequence: CASSLAWGQGAGEQYF. The CDR3 nucleotides read TGTGCCAGCAGCTTAGCTTGGGGACAGGGGGCCGGCGAGCAGTACTTC.

This chain uses TRBV12-3 or TRBV12-4 with TRBJ2-3; D is possibly TRBD2 (5 bases). CDR3 size: 17 residues. V was pared by 6 bases and J by 1 base, with 20 bases between. CDR3 nucleotide sequence: TGTGCCAGCAGGGACTCCTCCCACCTTCGACGCACAGATACGCAGTATTTT. It codes for CASRDSSHLRRTDTQYF.

This chain uses TRBV29-1 with TRBJ2-7; 7 bases line up with TRBD1. V lost 1 base, J lost 5 bases, and 2 bases stayed unmatched. The V gene's germline CDR1 is SQVTM and CDR2 ANQGSEA. CDR3 size: 12 residues. The chain's CDR3 is CSVEGQGNEQYF. The CDR3 bases are TGCAGCGTTGAAGGACAGGGTAACGAGCAGTACTTC.

The genes are TRBV12-3 or TRBV12-4 and TRBJ1-6; no clear D. The ends were cut back, 2 bases at V and 7 bases at J, with 12 bases in the middle. CDR3 length equals 15 residues. The CDR3 DNA follows: TGTGCCAGCAGTTTAACCTCTGGTGTGAATTCACCCCTCCACTTT. This codes for CASSLTSGVNSPLHF.

This clonotype occurred a few times. The chain carries TRBV12-3 or TRBV12-4 and TRBJ1-6; D is possibly TRBD1 (5 bases). V lost 6 bases to trimming and J lost 5 bases, with 14 bases between them. The CDR3 totals 15 residues. The CDR3 nucleotides are TGTGCCAGCAGAGGAAAGGGGAGTAATAATTCACCCCTCCACTTT. Its protein is CASRGKGSNNSPLHF.

V gene TRBV13 combines with J gene TRBJ2-1, with D perhaps TRBD1 or TRBD2 (7 bases each). The CDR3 length is 15 residues. V was clipped by 4 bases and J by 8 bases, with 18 bases between them. Germline V gives CDR1 PRHDT, CDR2 FYEKMQ (reference sequence). CDR3 residues: CASSSQGEGTYEQFF. CDR3 nucleotides: TGTGCCAGCAGCTCCCAGGGGGAGGGCACCTATGAGCAGTTCTTC.

This clonotype was counted between two and nine times. The chain is built from TRBV7-9 and TRBJ2-5; D call uncertain. V was clipped by 1 base and J by 5 bases, with 11 bases between them. The V gene's germline CDR1 is SEHNR and CDR2 FQNEAQ (reference sequence). CDR3 size: 14 residues. CDR3: CASSLDQAFETQYF. In DNA, the CDR3 is TGTGCCAGCAGCTTAGATCAGGCCTTCGAGACCCAGTACTTC.

V gene TRBV5-1 combines with J gene TRBJ1-4, with a tentative D call TRBD1 (5 bases). The CDR3 length is 15 residues. V lost 4 bases and J lost 5, with 15 bases in between. Germline V gives CDR1 SGHRS, CDR2 YFSETQ. The CDR3 DNA sequence: TGCGCCAGCAGCCGGGGGGAAAATGGGAATGAAAAACTGTTTTTT. Translating it yields CASSRGENGNEKLFF.

This clonotype was counted only a few times. The gene calls are TRBV6-5 and TRBJ2-5; tentatively, D is TRBD1 or TRBD2 (6 bases each). The CDR3 totals 14 residues. Germline loops: CDR1 MNHEY, CDR2 SVGAGI. Trimming took 2 bases from V and 7 from J, leaving 14 bases between them. The CDR3, as DNA: TGTGCCAGCAGTTACGCCGGGGGCGACGGGACCCAGTACTTC. It encodes CASSYAGGDGTQYF.

V gene TRBV6-5 combines with J gene TRBJ1-1; D unclear. V lost 5 bases, J lost 0 bases, and 4 bases lay in between. The CDR3 spans 12 residues. The germline gives CDR1 MNHEY, CDR2 SVGAGI. CDR3 DNA: TGTGCCAGCAGTAAACTGAACACTGAAGCTTTCTTT. Translating it yields CASSKLNTEAFF.

V gene TRBV6-1 combines with J gene TRBJ1-2; D perhaps matches TRBD1 (5 bases). From germline, CDR1 is MNHNS and CDR2 SASEGT. The CDR3 covers 14 residues. V was cut by 7 bases and J by 4 bases, with 16 bases left in between. CDR3 in DNA: TGTGCCAGCAATGGTCAAGGGGACCTCTATGGCTACACCTTC. Translating it yields CASNGQGDLYGYTF.

The chain carries TRBV12-3 or TRBV12-4 and TRBJ2-3; 8 nucleotides match TRBD2. V trimming: 5 bases; J trimming: 4 bases; junction bases outside the gene matches: 5. CDR3 length equals 14 residues. The CDR3 nucleotides are TGTGCCAGCAGTCCCGGGGGGGATCCAGATACGCAGTATTTT. It specifies CASSPGGDPDTQYF.

The chain has TRBV4-3 and TRBJ2-1; D is ambiguous. This CDR3 region has 18 residues. The germline V and J ends were trimmed by 2 bases and 4 bases, with 21 bases remaining between them. Germline CDR1 LGHNA, CDR2 YSLEER. The CDR3 DNA sequence: TGCGCCAGCAGCCAAAGCAACGCAGGAGTGCGTGGGTACAATGAGCAGTTCTTC. Protein sequence: CASSQSNAGVRGYNEQFF.

This chain joins TRBV18 and TRBJ2-1; D not certain. Trimming took off 0 bases at V and 0 bases at J, with 6 bases between the two ends. From germline, CDR1 is KGHSH and CDR2 LQKENI. The CDR3 has 15 residues. CDR3 protein: CASSPPLSSYNEQFF. CDR3 in DNA: TGTGCCAGCTCACCACCCTTGAGCTCCTACAATGAGCAGTTCTTC.

This clonotype was seen many times. The chain recombines TRBV20-1 with TRBJ2-1, with 9 bases matching TRBD2. Germline V gene data show CDR1 as DFQATT and CDR2 as SNEGSKA (reference sequence). V was clipped by 5 bases and J by 0 bases; unmatched bases: 2. The CDR3 consists of 14 residues. The CDR3 DNA reads as TGCAGTGCTCTAGCGGGACTCTCCTACAATGAGCAGTTCTTC. Translating gives CSALAGLSYNEQFF.

The V call is TRBV14, the J call TRBJ1-2; 7 nucleotides align to TRBD1. With V trimmed by 4 bases and J by 0 bases, 11 bases remained unmatched. Germline V CDR1 and CDR2: SGHDN, FVKESK. The CDR3 extends over 17 amino acids. The CDR3 is CASSLRSGTASNYGYTF. The DNA for the CDR3 is TGTGCCAGCAGCCTCCGCAGCGGGACAGCTTCTAACTATGGCTACACCTTC.